This TCR beta chain was identified in a study of OX40 agonist ivuxolimab in advanced cancers. In the study overall: Ivuxolimab, which is an agonistic anti-OX40 (CD134) antibody, was administered to the patients. Study-wide results and limits: Partial responders receiving 0.1-3.0 mg/kg showed among the lowest clonal expansion.

In its sample, this clone ranks as medium-sized. Its antigen is undetermined. CDR1 and CDR2 from the germline V gene are LNHDA and SQIVND (reference sequence). The CDR3 is 13 residues long. With 5 bases removed from V and 7 bases from J, the gap between germline ends came to 14 bases. A history of autoimmune disease or systemic immunosuppression excluded patients. Baseline, cycle 4 day 1, and cycle 7 day 1 were the blood sampling points. Measured with immunoSEQ multiplex PCR; TCRdb has only the in-frame clones, and not every one. The top ten hold approximately 3% of the sample, which has about 64,000 clones, approximately 88% seen once.

The origin of this receptor is an adult with an advanced solid tumor such as melanoma, head and neck, liver or kidney cancer. The sequencing here drew on CD4+ or CD8+ T cells sorted from blood, taken in a trial of the OX40 agonist ivuxolimab. This sequence joins TRBV19 and TRBJ1-2; TRBD1 is a possible D gene (6 bases). The CDR3 DNA follows: TGTGCCAGTAGTTCAACTAACAGGGCTGGCTACACCTTC. Protein product: CASSSTNRAGYTF.